This T cell receptor beta chain was identified during a study of T cell changes during pregnancy in multiple sclerosis. The table came from immunoSEQ multiplex PCR; TCRdb's copy has only in-frame clones and leaves some out. The repertoire has roughly 40,000 clones, roughly nine tenths of them found once; the top ten carry 0.65% to 0.9%. The receptor was isolated from a female donor with multiple sclerosis, enrolled in a pregnancy study. The sequences come from CD4+ T cells from peripheral blood mononuclear cells, collected before pregnancy.

The CDR3 DNA reads TGTGCCAGCAGCTTAGGCGGGGCGACGAATGAGCAGTTCTTC. Its protein is CASSLGGATNEQFF. The V call is TRBV7-3, the J call TRBJ2-1; D is perhaps TRBD2 (6 bases). This CDR3 is 14 amino acids long. Trimming shortened V by 2 bases and J by 7 bases, and 12 bases separated the two germline ends. The germline V gene has CDR1 SGHTA and CDR2 FQGTGA. The full variable domain, in which reference TRBV7-3 and TRBJ2-1 provide the parts outside the CDR3, is GAGVSQTPSNKVTEKGKYVELRCDPISGHTALYWYRQSLGQGPEFLIYFQGTGAADDSGLPNDRFFAVRPEGSVSTLKIQRTERGDSAVYLCASSLGGATNEQFFGPGTRLTVL.